This TCR beta chain was identified in a study of blood T cell repertoires in COVID-19. Whole-study context: Whether acute or convalescent, the COVID-19 samples came from the United States, Italy and Spain. Sources were T cells, B-cell-depleted T cells, or PBMCs; the material itself was cDNA or gDNA.

Data came from immunoSEQ multiplex PCR; TCRdb stores just in-frame clones and leaves some out. The repertoire includes about 150,000 clones, around 73% of them detected once, and 5% to 6.5% sits in the top ten. Recruits, aged about 18 to 90 years, lived in 24 US areas. Two negative PCRs, clearance, or symptom resolution were required of recovered Cohort 3 donors. The sequence derives from a woman aged 45-60 years who had recovered from COVID-19. The sequenced material came from PBMCs or T cells enriched from blood (not recorded which).

The CDR3 DNA follows: TGTGCCAGCAGTTCTTTGGGAGACTACAATGAGCAGTTCTTC. Amino acid sequence: CASSSLGDYNEQFF. The chain is built from TRBV6-5 and TRBJ2-1, with D possibly being TRBD2 (5 bases). This CDR3 has 14 amino acids. The V gene lost 4 bases and the J gene lost 3 bases, with 10 bases spanning the gap. Germline loops: CDR1 MNHEY, CDR2 SVGAGI.